Listed below are T cell receptor beta chains from one sample, sequenced in a study of T cells in Graves' hyperthyroidism and ophthalmopathy. TCRdb reanalysed the multiplex PCR reads using MiXCR and keeps one entry per CDR3 protein. The table records approximately 400,000 distinct CDR3 sequences, 15% of them present only once. The material sequenced was blood. Receptor source: a woman aged 30 to 39 with Graves' hyperthyroidism. Each CDR3 is given with its conserved first and last residue. D genes are given only for firm matches. The size field is filled for only some rows; it gives once, few, many or a size class.

j_gene: TRBJ2-3
v_gene: TRBV5-1
abundance: .
d_gene: .
CDR3aa: CASSLGGLTFTDTQYF
CDR3nt: TGTGCCAGCAGCTTGGGGGGACTCACATTCACAGATACGCAGTATTTT

j_gene: TRBJ2-7
v_gene: TRBV9
abundance: few
d_gene: .
CDR3aa: CASSGQVGYEQYF
CDR3nt: TGTGCCAGCAGCGGACAGGTGGGTTACGAGCAGTACTTC

j_gene: TRBJ2-5
v_gene: TRBV20-1
abundance: .
d_gene: .
CDR3aa: CSAIQGLVTQYF
CDR3nt: TGCAGTGCTATTCAGGGGCTGGTGACCCAGTACTTC

j_gene: TRBJ1-4
v_gene: TRBV5-1
abundance: .
d_gene: TRBD1
CDR3aa: CASSWDRQPNEKLFF
CDR3nt: TGCGCCAGCAGCTGGGACAGGCAGCCTAATGAAAAACTGTTTTTT

j_gene: TRBJ2-7
v_gene: TRBV7-2
abundance: few
d_gene: .
CDR3aa: CASSLNRGEQYF
CDR3nt: TGTGCCAGCAGCTTAAACCGGGGCGAGCAGTACTTC

j_gene: TRBJ1-5
v_gene: TRBV27
abundance: few
d_gene: .
CDR3aa: CASSLRTEITPQHF
CDR3nt: TGTGCCAGCAGTCTTCGGACAGAGATCACGCCCCAGCATTTT

j_gene: TRBJ2-5
v_gene: TRBV9
abundance: .
d_gene: .
CDR3aa: CASSAFSGPQETQYF
CDR3nt: TGTGCCAGCAGCGCCTTTAGCGGACCACAAGAGACCCAGTACTTC

j_gene: TRBJ1-5
v_gene: TRBV4-1
abundance: .
d_gene: .
CDR3aa: CASSEDHTGSRQPQHF
CDR3nt: TGCGCCAGCAGCGAAGACCATACAGGGTCGAGACAGCCCCAGCATTTT

j_gene: TRBJ2-1
v_gene: TRBV5-1
abundance: .
d_gene: TRBD2
CDR3aa: CASSPGAGVYNEQFF
CDR3nt: TGCGCCAGCAGCCCTGGGGCGGGAGTTTACAATGAGCAGTTCTTC

j_gene: TRBJ1-2
v_gene: TRBV24-1
abundance: many
d_gene: .
CDR3aa: CATSGGYGYTF
CDR3nt: TGTGCCACCAGTGGCGGCTATGGCTACACCTTC

j_gene: TRBJ2-7
v_gene: TRBV20-1
abundance: many
d_gene: .
CDR3aa: CSARDTSEWGASTPYEQYF
CDR3nt: TGCAGTGCTAGAGATACAAGCGAGTGGGGGGCCTCGACTCCCTACGAGCAGTACTTC

j_gene: TRBJ2-1
v_gene: TRBV2
abundance: many
d_gene: .
CDR3aa: CASTGHGSIAYNEQFF
CDR3nt: TGTGCCAGCACCGGGCACGGGAGTATTGCCTACAATGAGCAGTTCTTC

j_gene: TRBJ1-5
v_gene: TRBV20-1
abundance: many
d_gene: .
CDR3aa: CSVQSGDQPQHF
CDR3nt: TGCAGTGTTCAGAGCGGGGATCAGCCCCAGCATTTT

j_gene: TRBJ1-1
v_gene: TRBV5-1
abundance: many
d_gene: .
CDR3aa: CASSLEGPLNTEAFF
CDR3nt: TGCGCCAGCAGCTTGGAAGGACCCCTGAACACTGAAGCTTTCTTT

j_gene: TRBJ2-7
v_gene: TRBV20-1
abundance: many
d_gene: TRBD1
CDR3aa: CSARDRKGQVTYEQYF
CDR3nt: TGCAGTGCTAGAGATCGAAAGGGACAGGTAACCTACGAGCAGTACTTC